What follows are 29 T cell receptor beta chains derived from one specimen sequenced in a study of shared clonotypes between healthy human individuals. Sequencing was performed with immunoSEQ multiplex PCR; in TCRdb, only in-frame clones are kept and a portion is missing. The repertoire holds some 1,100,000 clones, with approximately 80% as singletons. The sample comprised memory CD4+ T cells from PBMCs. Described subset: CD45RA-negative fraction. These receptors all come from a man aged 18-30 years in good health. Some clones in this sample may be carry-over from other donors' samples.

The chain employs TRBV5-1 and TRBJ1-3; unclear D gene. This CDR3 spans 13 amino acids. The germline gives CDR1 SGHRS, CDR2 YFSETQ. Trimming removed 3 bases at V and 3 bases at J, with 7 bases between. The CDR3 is CASSSSSGNTIYF. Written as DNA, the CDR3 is TGCGCCAGCAGCTCCTCCAGTGGAAACACCATATATTTT.

The CDR3: CASSQEAGGLTDTQYF. The DNA of the CDR3 is TGTGCCAGCAGCCAGGAAGCGGGAGGACTCACAGATACGCAGTATTTT. The chain uses TRBV7-6 and TRBJ2-3; 9 nucleotides align to TRBD2. Germline lookup yields CDR1 SGHVS and CDR2 FNYEAQ. The CDR3 is 16 amino acids. Unmatched junction bases numbered 8, after V lost 5 bases and J lost 2 bases.

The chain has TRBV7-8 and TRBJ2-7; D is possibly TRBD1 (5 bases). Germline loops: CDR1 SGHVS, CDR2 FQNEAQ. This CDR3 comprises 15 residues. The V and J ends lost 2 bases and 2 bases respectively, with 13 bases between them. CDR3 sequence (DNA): TGTGCCAGCAGCTTAATTTTTGCAGGGACCTACGAGCAGTACTTC. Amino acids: CASSLIFAGTYEQYF.

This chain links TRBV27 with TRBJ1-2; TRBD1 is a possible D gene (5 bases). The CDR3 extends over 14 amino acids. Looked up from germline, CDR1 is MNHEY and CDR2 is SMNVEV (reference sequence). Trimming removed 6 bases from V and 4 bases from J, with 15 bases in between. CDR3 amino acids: CASRASGRPYGYTF. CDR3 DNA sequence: TGTGCCAGCAGGGCCTCGGGACGCCCCTATGGCTACACCTTC.

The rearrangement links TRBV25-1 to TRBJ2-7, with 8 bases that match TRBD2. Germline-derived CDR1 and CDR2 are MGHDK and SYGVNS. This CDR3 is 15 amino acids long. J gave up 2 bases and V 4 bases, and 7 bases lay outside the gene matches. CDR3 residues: CASSGIAGSPYEQYF. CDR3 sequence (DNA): TGTGCCAGCAGTGGGATAGCGGGATCACCCTACGAGCAGTACTTC.

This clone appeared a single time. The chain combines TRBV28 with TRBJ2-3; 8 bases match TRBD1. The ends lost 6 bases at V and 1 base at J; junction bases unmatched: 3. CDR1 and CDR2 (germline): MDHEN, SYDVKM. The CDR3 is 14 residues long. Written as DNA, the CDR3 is TGTGCCAGCAGCCAGACAGGGGGCACAGATACGCAGTATTTT. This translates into CASSQTGGTDTQYF.

CDR3: CASSQDRDRPLHF. The DNA for the CDR3 is TGCGCCAGCAGCCAAGATCGGGACAGGCCCCTCCACTTT. The chain uses TRBV4-3 and TRBJ1-6; 8 bases are shared with TRBD1. CDR3 length: 13 amino acids. Germline CDR1 reads LGHNA; CDR2 reads YSLEER. J was trimmed by 13 bases and V by 0 bases; bases with no gene match: 2.

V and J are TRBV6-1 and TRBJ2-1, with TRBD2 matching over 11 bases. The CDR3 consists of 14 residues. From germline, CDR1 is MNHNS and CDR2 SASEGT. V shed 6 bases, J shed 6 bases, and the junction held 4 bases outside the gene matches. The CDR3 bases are TGTGCCAGCAGGAGACTAGCGGGATTCAATGAGCAGTTCTTC. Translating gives CASRRLAGFNEQFF.

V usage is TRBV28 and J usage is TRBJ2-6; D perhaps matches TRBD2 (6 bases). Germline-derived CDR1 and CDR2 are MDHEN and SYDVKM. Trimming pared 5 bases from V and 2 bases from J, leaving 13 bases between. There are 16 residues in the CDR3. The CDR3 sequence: CASSPRGTAGANVLTF. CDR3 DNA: TGTGCCAGCAGTCCCCGAGGGACTGCTGGGGCCAACGTCCTGACTTTC.

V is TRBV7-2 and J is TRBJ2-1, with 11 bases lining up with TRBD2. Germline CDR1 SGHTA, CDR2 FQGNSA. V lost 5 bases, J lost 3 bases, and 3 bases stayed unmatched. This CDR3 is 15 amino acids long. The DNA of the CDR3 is TGTGCCAGCAGCAAACTAGCGGGAGACTACAATGAGCAGTTCTTC. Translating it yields CASSKLAGDYNEQFF.

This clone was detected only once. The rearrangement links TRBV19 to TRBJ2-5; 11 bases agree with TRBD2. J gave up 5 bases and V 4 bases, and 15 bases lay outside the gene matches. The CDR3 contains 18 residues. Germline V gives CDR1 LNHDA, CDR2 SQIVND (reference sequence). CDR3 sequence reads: CASSTGLAAVAVEETQYF. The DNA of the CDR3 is TGTGCCAGTAGTACGGGACTAGCGGCTGTAGCGGTTGAGGAGACCCAGTACTTC. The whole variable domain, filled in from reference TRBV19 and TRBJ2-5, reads DGGITQSPKYLFRKEGQNVTLSCEQNLNHDAMYWYRQDPGQGLRLIYYSQIVNDFQKGDIAEGYSVSREKKESFPLTVTSAQKNPTAFYLCASSTGLAAVAVEETQYFGPGTRLLVL.

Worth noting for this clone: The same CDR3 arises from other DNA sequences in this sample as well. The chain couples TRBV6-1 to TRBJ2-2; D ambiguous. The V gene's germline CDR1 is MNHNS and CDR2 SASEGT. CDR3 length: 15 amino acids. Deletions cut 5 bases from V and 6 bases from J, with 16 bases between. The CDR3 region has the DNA TGTGCCAGCAGTCCCCGACCCACTGAACCCGGGGAGCTGTTTTTT. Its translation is CASSPRPTEPGELFF.

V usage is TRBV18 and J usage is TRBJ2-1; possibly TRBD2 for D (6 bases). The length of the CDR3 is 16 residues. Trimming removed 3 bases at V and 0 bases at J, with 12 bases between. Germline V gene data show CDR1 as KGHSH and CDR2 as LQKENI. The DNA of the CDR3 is TGTGCCAGCTCACCTCAGCTGGAGGGCTCCTACAATGAGCAGTTCTTC. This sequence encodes CASSPQLEGSYNEQFF.

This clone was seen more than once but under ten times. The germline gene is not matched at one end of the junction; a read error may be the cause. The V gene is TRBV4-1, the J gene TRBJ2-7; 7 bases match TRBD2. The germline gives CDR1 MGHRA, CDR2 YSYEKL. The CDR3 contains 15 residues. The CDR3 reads CASSQEGGSRYGQHF. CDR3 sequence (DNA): TGCGCCAGCAGCCAAGAAGGCGGGAGTAGATACGGTCAGCACTTC.

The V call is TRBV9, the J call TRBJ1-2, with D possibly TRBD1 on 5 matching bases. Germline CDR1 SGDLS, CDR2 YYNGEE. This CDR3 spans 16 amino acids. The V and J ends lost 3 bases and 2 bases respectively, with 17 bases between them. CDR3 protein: CASSATTGGINYGYTF. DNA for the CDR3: TGTGCCAGCAGCGCTACCACCGGGGGGATCAACTATGGCTACACCTTC.

The CDR3 protein is CARSYTAGGSPTQYF. In DNA form, the CDR3 reads TGTGCCAGAAGCTATACGGCTGGGGGGAGCCCCACCCAGTACTTC. The J gene is TRBJ2-5, the V gene TRBV5-3, with D possibly being TRBD2 (6 bases). TRBV5-3 is recorded as an ORF, its role being uncertain. The V end was cut by 3 bases, the J end by 8 bases, with 20 bases between. The CDR3 runs 15 residues.

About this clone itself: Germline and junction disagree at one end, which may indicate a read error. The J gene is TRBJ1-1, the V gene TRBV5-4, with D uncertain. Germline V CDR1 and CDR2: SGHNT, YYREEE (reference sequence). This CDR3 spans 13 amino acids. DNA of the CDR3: TGCGCCAGCAGCCAAGATGGGAGGGCCGCAGCTTTCTTT. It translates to CASSQDGRAAAFF.

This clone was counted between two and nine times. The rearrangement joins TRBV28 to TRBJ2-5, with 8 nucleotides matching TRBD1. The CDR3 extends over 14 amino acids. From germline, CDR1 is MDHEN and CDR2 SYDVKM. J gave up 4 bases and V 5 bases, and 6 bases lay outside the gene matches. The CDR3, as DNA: TGTGCCAGCAGTGTTGACACAGGGGGAGAGACCCAGTACTTC. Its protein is CASSVDTGGETQYF.

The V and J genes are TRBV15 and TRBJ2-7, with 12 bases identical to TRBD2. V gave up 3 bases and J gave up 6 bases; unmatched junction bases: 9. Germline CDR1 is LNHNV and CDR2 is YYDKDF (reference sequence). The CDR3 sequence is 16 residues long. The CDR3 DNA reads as TGTGCCACCAGCAGGGCAACGGGACTAGCGGGTGGCGAGCAGTACTTC. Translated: CATSRATGLAGGEQYF.

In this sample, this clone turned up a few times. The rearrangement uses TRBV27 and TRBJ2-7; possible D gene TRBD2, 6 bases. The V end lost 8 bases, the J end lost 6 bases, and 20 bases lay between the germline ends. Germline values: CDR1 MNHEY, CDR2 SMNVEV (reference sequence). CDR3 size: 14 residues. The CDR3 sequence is CASPGSSNSGEQYF. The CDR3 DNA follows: TGTGCCAGCCCAGGGTCTAGCAATAGCGGCGAGCAGTACTTC.

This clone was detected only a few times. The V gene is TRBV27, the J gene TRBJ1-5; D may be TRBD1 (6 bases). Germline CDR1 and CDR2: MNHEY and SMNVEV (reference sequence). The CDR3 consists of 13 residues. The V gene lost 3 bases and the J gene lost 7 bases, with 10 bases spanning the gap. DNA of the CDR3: TGTGCCAGCAGTTTGGGGGCCAGCCAGCCCCAGCATTTT. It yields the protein CASSLGASQPQHF.

CDR3 amino acids: CSVERGTGVYEQYF. The CDR3, as DNA: TGCAGCGTTGAGAGGGGGACAGGGGTTTACGAGCAGTACTTC. V gene TRBV29-1 combines with J gene TRBJ2-7; 10 bases are a match to TRBD1. Unmatched junction bases numbered 6, after V lost 3 bases and J lost 4 bases. Germline lookup yields CDR1 SQVTM and CDR2 ANQGSEA. CDR3 length: 14 residues.

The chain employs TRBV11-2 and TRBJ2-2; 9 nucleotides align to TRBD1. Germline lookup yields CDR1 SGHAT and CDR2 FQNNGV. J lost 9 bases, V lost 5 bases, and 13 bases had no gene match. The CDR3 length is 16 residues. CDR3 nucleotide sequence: TGTGCCAGCAGCAAGATGTTAGGACAGGGGTCCCGGGAGCTGTTTTTT. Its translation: CASSKMLGQGSRELFF.

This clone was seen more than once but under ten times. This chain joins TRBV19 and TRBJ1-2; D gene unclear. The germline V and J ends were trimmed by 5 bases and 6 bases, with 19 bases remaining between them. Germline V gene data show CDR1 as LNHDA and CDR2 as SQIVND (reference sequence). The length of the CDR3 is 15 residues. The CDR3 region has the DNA TGTGCCAGTAGTCTCGCTTTTGCAGGTATACATGGCTACACCTTC. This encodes CASSLAFAGIHGYTF.

CDR3 loop: CASKIRTGKTEAFF. CDR3 DNA: TGTGCCAGTAAAATACGGACAGGGAAGACTGAAGCTTTCTTT. V gene TRBV19 combines with J gene TRBJ1-1; 8 nucleotides align to TRBD1. The germline CDR1 and CDR2 sequences are LNHDA and SQIVND (reference sequence). The CDR3 is made up of 14 amino acids. Trimming cost V 7 bases and J 5 bases; bases outside gene matches: 9.

The CDR3 protein is CASSFVQGTNSGANVLTF. CDR3 nucleotides: TGCGCCAGCAGCTTCGTACAGGGTACGAACTCTGGGGCCAACGTCCTGACTTTC. The chain recombines TRBV5-1 with TRBJ2-6; perhaps TRBD1 as D (6 bases). Trimming left V 2 bases short and J 0 bases short, with 15 bases between. CDR1 is SGHRS, CDR2 YFSETQ, per germline. The CDR3 is 18 residues long.

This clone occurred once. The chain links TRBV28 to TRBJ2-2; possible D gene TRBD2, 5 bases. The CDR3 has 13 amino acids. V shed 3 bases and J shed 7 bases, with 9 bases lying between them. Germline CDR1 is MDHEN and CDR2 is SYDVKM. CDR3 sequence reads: CASSLYGNGELFF. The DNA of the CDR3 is TGTGCCAGCAGTTTGTACGGGAACGGGGAGCTGTTTTTT.

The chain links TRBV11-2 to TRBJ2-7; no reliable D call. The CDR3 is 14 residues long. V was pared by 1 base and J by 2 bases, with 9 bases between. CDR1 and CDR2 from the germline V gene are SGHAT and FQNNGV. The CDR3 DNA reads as TGTGCCAGCAGCTTAGGAGTAGACCCCTACGAGCAGTACTTC. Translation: CASSLGVDPYEQYF.

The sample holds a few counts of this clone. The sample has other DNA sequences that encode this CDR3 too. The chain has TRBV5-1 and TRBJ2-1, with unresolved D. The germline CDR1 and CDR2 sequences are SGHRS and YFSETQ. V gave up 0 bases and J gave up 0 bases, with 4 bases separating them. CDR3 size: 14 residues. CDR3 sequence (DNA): TGCGCCAGCAGCTTGGGAAGCTCCTACAATGAGCAGTTCTTC. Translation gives CASSLGSSYNEQFF.